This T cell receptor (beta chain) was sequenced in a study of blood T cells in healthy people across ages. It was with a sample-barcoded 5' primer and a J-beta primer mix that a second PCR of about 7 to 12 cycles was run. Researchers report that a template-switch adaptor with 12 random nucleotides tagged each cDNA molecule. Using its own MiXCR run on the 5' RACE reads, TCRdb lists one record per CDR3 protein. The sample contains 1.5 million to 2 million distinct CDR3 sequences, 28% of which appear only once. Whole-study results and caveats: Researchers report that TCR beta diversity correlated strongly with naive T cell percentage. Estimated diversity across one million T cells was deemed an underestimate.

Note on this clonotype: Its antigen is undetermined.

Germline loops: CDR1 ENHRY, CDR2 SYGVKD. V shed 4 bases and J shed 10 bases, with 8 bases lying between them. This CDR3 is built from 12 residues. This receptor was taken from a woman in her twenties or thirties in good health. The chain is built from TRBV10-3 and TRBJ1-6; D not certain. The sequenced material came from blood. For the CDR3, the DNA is TGTGCCATCAGTGGTCCCGCATCACCCCTCCACTTT. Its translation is CAISGPASPLHF.